The 8 T cell receptor beta chains below come from one sample, sequenced in a study of T cell responses to AZD1222 COVID-19 vaccine. This table comes from immunoSEQ multiplex PCR, and its TCRdb copy is limited to in-frame clones, with some not included. The top ten clones hold over 2% of a sample with 100,000 to 120,000 clones, roughly 92% of them seen once. Here the sequenced sample was peripheral blood, taken 28 days after the second AZD1222 dose. The receptors were gathered from an adult who received the AZD1222 COVID-19 vaccine.

V is TRBV4-3 and J is TRBJ1-2; D is unclear. CDR3 length: 13 residues. Germline V gives CDR1 LGHNA, CDR2 YSLEER. The V end was cut by 2 bases, the J end by 3 bases, with 7 bases between. Here the CDR3 reads CASSQLTHYGYTF. CDR3 in DNA: TGCGCCAGCAGCCAATTGACCCACTATGGCTACACCTTC.

The rearrangement links TRBV3-1 (or the pseudogene TRBV3-2) to TRBJ1-1; D is possibly TRBD1 (6 bases). The germline V gene encodes CDR1 LGHDT and CDR2 YNNKEL (reference sequence). CDR3 size: 14 residues. Trimming shortened V by 4 bases and J by 3 bases, and 12 bases separated the two germline ends. The chain's CDR3 is CASSLQGRDTEAFF. In DNA, the CDR3 is TGTGCCAGCAGCCTTCAGGGGCGCGACACTGAAGCTTTCTTT.

CDR3 amino acids: CASSLGIAGDYNEQFF. CDR3 sequence (DNA): TGTGCCAGCAGCTTAGGTATAGCGGGGGACTACAATGAGCAGTTCTTC. The gene calls are TRBV7-2 and TRBJ2-1, with TRBD2 identical over 9 bases. Germline V gene data show CDR1 as SGHTA and CDR2 as FQGNSA. After removal of 1 base from V and 3 bases from J, the junction contained 4 bases not matched to a gene. The CDR3 is made up of 16 amino acids.

The V and J genes are TRBV27 and TRBJ2-5; D may be TRBD2 (5 bases). The CDR3 has 15 residues. Germline V gene sequence: CDR1 MNHEY, CDR2 SMNVEV (reference sequence). Trimming cost V 6 bases and J 5 bases, with 19 bases left between them. Written as DNA, the CDR3 is TGTGCCAGCAGGTCTATCGGGGTGGATGGGGAGACCCAGTACTTC. This translates into CASRSIGVDGETQYF.

The chain carries TRBV19 and TRBJ2-2, with TRBD1 matching 10 bases. The J segment lost 3 bases and the V segment lost 3 bases, leaving 10 bases of the junction unmatched. Germline V CDR1 and CDR2: LNHDA, SQIVND (reference sequence). The CDR3 runs to 18 residues. The CDR3 DNA reads TGTGCCAGTAGTATCTTCCTCCGACAGGGGGCAGACACCGGGGAGCTGTTTTTT. This translates into CASSIFLRQGADTGELFF.

The genes are TRBV4-3 and TRBJ1-4; TRBD1 matches at 11 bases. The CDR3 consists of 15 residues. The germline gives CDR1 LGHNA, CDR2 YSLEER. With 3 bases clipped from V and 7 bases from J, the junction kept 4 bases outside the gene matches. The CDR3 DNA is TGCGCCAGCAGCCAGGTTGGGACAGGGGGTGAAAAACTGTTTTTT. This encodes CASSQVGTGGEKLFF.

The chain links TRBV7-9 to TRBJ2-7; no clear D. The CDR3 covers 15 residues. CDR1 SEHNR and CDR2 FQNEAQ come from the germline V gene (reference sequence). With 5 bases removed from V and 0 bases from J, the gap between germline ends came to 14 bases. The CDR3 loop is CASSDAWVGSYEQYF. DNA for the CDR3: TGTGCCAGCAGCGACGCTTGGGTGGGCTCCTACGAGCAGTACTTC. Full variable domain (remainder filled in from reference TRBV7-9 and TRBJ2-7): DTGVSQNPRHKITKRGQNVTFRCDPISEHNRLYWYRQTLGQGPEFLTYFQNEAQLEKSRLLSDRFSAERPKGSFSTLEIQRTEQGDSAMYLCASSDAWVGSYEQYFGPGTRLTVT.

The V and J genes are TRBV6-5 and TRBJ1-6; D unclear. Trimming left V 1 base short and J 14 bases short, with 9 bases between. Germline CDR1 MNHEY, CDR2 SVGAGI. This CDR3 comprises 12 residues. The CDR3 coding sequence is TGTGCCAGCAGTTACTTGGACGACTCCCTCCACTTT. Protein sequence: CASSYLDDSLHF.